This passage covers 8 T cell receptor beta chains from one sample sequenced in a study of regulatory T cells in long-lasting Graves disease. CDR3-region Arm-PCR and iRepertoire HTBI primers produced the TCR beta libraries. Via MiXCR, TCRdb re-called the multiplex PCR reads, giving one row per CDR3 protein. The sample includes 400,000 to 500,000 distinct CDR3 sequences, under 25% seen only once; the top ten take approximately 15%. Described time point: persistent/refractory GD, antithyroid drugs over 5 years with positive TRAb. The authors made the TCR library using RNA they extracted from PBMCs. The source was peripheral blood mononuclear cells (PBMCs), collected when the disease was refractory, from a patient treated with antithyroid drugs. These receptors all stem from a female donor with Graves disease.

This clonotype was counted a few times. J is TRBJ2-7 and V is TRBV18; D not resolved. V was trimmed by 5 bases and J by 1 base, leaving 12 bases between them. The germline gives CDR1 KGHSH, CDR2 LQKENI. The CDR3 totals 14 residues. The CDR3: CASSSTERSYEQYF. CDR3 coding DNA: TGTGCCAGCTCATCCACCGAAAGGTCCTACGAGCAGTACTTC.

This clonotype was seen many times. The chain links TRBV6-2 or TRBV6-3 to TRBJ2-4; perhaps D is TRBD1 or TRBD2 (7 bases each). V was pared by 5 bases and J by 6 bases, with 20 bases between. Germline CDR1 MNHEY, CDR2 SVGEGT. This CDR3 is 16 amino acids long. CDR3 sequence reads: CASSQGGAGTANIQYF. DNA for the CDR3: TGTGCCAGCAGTCAGGGGGGGGCCGGGACAGCAAACATTCAGTACTTC.

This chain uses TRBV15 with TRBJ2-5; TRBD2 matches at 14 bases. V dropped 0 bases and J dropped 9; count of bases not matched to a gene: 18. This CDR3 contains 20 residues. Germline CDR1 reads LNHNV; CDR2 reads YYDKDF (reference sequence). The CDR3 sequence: CATSRDSGTSGRSAEESQYF. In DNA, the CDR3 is TGTGCCACCAGCAGAGATTCCGGGACTAGCGGGAGATCGGCGGAGGAGTCCCAGTACTTC.

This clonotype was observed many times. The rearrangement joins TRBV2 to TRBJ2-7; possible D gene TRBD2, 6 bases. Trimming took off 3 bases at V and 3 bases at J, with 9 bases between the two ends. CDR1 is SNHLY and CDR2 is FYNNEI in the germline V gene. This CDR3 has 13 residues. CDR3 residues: CASSELADYEQYF. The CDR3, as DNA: TGTGCCAGCAGTGAGTTAGCGGACTACGAGCAGTACTTC.

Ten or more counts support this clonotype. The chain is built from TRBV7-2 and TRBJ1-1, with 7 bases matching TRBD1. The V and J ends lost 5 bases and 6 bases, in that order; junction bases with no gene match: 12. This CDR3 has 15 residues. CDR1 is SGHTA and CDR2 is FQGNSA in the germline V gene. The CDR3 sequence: CASSASGQLRSEAFF. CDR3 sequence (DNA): TGTGCCAGCAGCGCCTCGGGACAGCTGAGATCTGAAGCTTTCTTT.

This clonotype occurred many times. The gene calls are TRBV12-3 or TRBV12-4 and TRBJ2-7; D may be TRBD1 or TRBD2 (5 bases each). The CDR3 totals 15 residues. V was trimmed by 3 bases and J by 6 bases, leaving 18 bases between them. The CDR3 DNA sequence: TGTGCCAGCAGTTTGGGACCCGATCAAGCCCGCGAGCAGTACTTC. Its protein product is CASSLGPDQAREQYF.

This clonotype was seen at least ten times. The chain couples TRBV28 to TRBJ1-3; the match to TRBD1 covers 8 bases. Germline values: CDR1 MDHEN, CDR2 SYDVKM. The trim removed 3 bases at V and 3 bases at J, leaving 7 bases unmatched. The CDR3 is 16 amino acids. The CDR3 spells CASSLAGGAGGNTIYF. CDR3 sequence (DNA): TGTGCCAGCAGTTTGGCAGGGGGCGCCGGTGGAAACACCATATATTTT.

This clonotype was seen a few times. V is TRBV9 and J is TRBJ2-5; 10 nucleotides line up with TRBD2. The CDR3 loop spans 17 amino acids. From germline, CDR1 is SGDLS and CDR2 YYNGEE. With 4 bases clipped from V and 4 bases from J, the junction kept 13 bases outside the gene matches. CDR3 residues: CASSTHKDRLAGETQYF. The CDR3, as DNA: TGTGCCAGCAGCACCCACAAGGATCGACTAGCGGGAGAGACCCAGTACTTC.